One sample yielded the 27 T cell receptor beta chains listed below, sequenced in a study of blood T cells in healthy people across ages. For the second PCR, which ran for about 6 to 12 cycles, a sample-barcoded 5' primer and a J-beta primer mix were used. A single record per CDR3 protein comes from TCRdb applying MiXCR to the 5' RACE reads. The data hold about a million distinct CDR3 sequences, with roughly half observed a single time. The specimen was blood. These receptors all stem from a woman aged 60-75 years in good health.

The chain joins TRBV4-1 to TRBJ1-2, with no clear D. In germline, CDR1 is MGHRA, CDR2 YSYEKL. This CDR3 has 14 amino acids. Trimming stripped 1 base from V and 4 bases from J, with 10 bases between. The CDR3 coding sequence is TGCGCCAGCAGCCAAGTCGCACAGCTCTATGGCTACACCTTC. Protein: CASSQVAQLYGYTF.

The V gene is TRBV7-2, the J gene TRBJ2-5; the D is unclear. The J call is uncertain, as TRBJ2-7 better fits the DNA end. Germline V CDR1 and CDR2: SGHTA, FQGNSA. This CDR3 has 13 residues. DNA for the CDR3: TGTGCCAGCAGCTCGTCCCCATGGGACGAGCAGTACTTC. Its translation is CASSSSPWDEQYF.

This clonotype appeared a few times. This chain links TRBV29-1 with TRBJ2-3; TRBD2 matches 13 bases. Trimming removed 4 bases from V and 4 bases from J; junction bases left unmatched: 8. CDR1 and CDR2 (germline): SQVTM, ANQGSEA. The CDR3 has 16 residues. The CDR3 loop is CSVARRTSGSADTQYF. The CDR3 DNA reads as TGCAGCGTTGCCCGCCGGACTAGCGGGAGCGCAGATACGCAGTATTTT.

The genes are TRBV12-3 or TRBV12-4 and TRBJ1-1, with D possibly TRBD1 on 5 matching bases. V was pared by 6 bases and J by 5 bases, with 16 bases between. This CDR3 comprises 14 residues. CDR3 loop: CASSNRAGRTEAFF. CDR3 in DNA: TGTGCCAGCAGCAACCGGGCAGGGAGGACTGAAGCTTTCTTT.

J is TRBJ2-6 and V is TRBV25-1; D is uncertain. The germline V gene encodes CDR1 MGHDK and CDR2 SYGVNS. Trimming pared 6 bases from V and 0 bases from J, leaving 6 bases between. The CDR3 covers 14 residues. CDR3 residues: CASSTYSGANVLTF. As DNA, the CDR3 is TGTGCCAGCAGCACCTACTCTGGGGCCAACGTCCTGACTTTC.

The genes are TRBV4-2 and TRBJ2-2; 10 bases align to TRBD2. CDR3 length: 18 residues. Germline CDR1 LGHNA, CDR2 YNFKEQ. V shed 0 bases, J shed 7 bases, and the junction held 11 bases outside the gene matches. CDR3 in amino acids: CASSQEPLEREGIGELFF. The CDR3 DNA is TGTGCCAGCAGCCAAGAACCACTGGAGCGGGAGGGTATCGGGGAGCTGTTTTTT.

CDR3 nucleotide sequence: TGTGCCAGCAGTACTAGGTCTGACTACGAGCAGTACTTC. Translation: CASSTRSDYEQYF. The chain couples TRBV6-5 to TRBJ2-5, with TRBD2 as a possible D gene (5 bases). The end of the DNA fits TRBJ2-7 better, so the J call may be wrong. This CDR3 contains 13 residues. Germline CDR1 is MNHEY and CDR2 is SVGAGI.

The chain recombines TRBV7-8 with TRBJ2-3; D perhaps matches TRBD1 (7 bases). Germline loops: CDR1 SGHVS, CDR2 FQNEAQ. This CDR3 comprises 15 residues. The V gene lost 5 bases and the J gene lost 7 bases, with 19 bases spanning the gap. The CDR3, as DNA: TGTGCCAGCAGCGCGAGACACCAGGGGGGAAATACGCAGTATTTT. Amino acids: CASSARHQGGNTQYF.

The J gene is TRBJ2-7, the V gene TRBV7-4; the match to TRBD2 covers 12 bases. This CDR3 contains 17 residues. Germline V CDR1 and CDR2: SGHVT, SQSDAQ. V lost 2 bases to trimming and J lost 1 base; unmatched junction nucleotides: 6. The CDR3 region is CASSLKASGRGSYEQYF. The CDR3 DNA is TGTGCCAGCAGCTTAAAAGCTAGCGGGAGGGGGTCCTACGAGCAGTACTTC.

This chain joins TRBV7-9 and TRBJ2-5; D might be TRBD2 (6 bases). The V gene lost 5 bases and the J gene lost 11 bases, with 27 bases spanning the gap. Germline values: CDR1 SEHNR, CDR2 FQNEAQ (reference sequence). CDR3 size: 16 residues. The CDR3 here is CASSRTHGAGDGEQYF. As DNA, the CDR3 is TGTGCCAGCAGCCGTACACACGGAGCGGGTGACGGAGAGCAGTACTTC. Combining the CDR3 with reference TRBV7-9 and TRBJ2-5 gives the whole variable domain DTGVSQNPRHKITKRGQNVTFRCDPISEHNRLYWYRQTLGQGPEFLTYFQNEAQLEKSRLLSDRFSAERPKGSFSTLEIQRTEQGDSAMYLCASSRTHGAGDGEQYFGPGTRLLVL.

This chain joins TRBV5-1 and TRBJ2-3; D may be TRBD1 (6 bases). The V end lost 4 bases, the J end lost 2 bases, and 20 bases lay between the germline ends. This CDR3 has 17 residues. Per the germline V gene, CDR1 is SGHRS and CDR2 is YFSETQ. The CDR3: CASSRKTGNGPTDTQYF. The CDR3 DNA follows: TGCGCCAGCAGCCGCAAAACAGGGAACGGCCCCACAGATACGCAGTATTTT.

This chain connects TRBV12-3 or TRBV12-4 to TRBJ2-7; no definite D call. Trimming removed 6 bases at V and 3 bases at J, with 24 bases between. The CDR3 is 17 amino acids. The CDR3 is CASSQTPRVQYHYEQYF. CDR3 sequence (DNA): TGTGCCAGCAGCCAGACCCCCCGGGTCCAATACCACTACGAGCAGTACTTC.

Concerning this clonotype itself: At one boundary the junction diverges from the germline segment, which might be a read error. The rearrangement uses TRBV4-1 and TRBJ2-7; no clear D. The CDR3 is 14 residues long. Germline V gene data show CDR1 as MGHRA and CDR2 as YSYEKL. CDR3 DNA sequence: TGCGCCAGCGGCCAAGAAGTGGGATCCTACGAGCAGTACTTC. Residues: CASGQEVGSYEQYF.

V usage is TRBV15 and J usage is TRBJ2-5; weak D call: TRBD1 (6 bases). The J call may be incorrect, as the DNA end agrees better with TRBJ2-7. Germline loops: CDR1 LNHNV, CDR2 YYDKDF (reference sequence). The CDR3 consists of 15 residues. The CDR3 sequence is CATSRVQGPPCEQYF. CDR3 nucleotides: TGTGCCACCAGCAGAGTCCAGGGGCCACCCTGCGAGCAGTACTTC.

The V call is TRBV9, the J call TRBJ2-4, with D possibly matching TRBD1 (7 bases). The DNA matches TRBJ2-7 better at its end, which makes the J call doubtful. CDR3 length equals 15 residues. Germline V gene data show CDR1 as SGDLS and CDR2 as YYNGEE. CDR3 bases: TGTGCCAGCAGCCCCGGAGGGGGCTTTCCCTACGAGCAGTACTTC. Translating it yields CASSPGGGFPYEQYF.

The chain links TRBV6-5 to TRBJ2-7, with 9 bases identical to TRBD2. The CDR3 extends over 15 amino acids. V shed 0 bases and J 6 bases; nucleotides not matched to a gene: 6. The germline V gene has CDR1 MNHEY and CDR2 SVGAGI. The DNA of the CDR3 is TGTGCCAGCAGTTACTCGACCGCGGGAGGGAGCGAGCAGTACTTC. This encodes CASSYSTAGGSEQYF.

This clonotype has more than one count but fewer than ten. This chain connects TRBV7-2 to TRBJ2-1; D remains unclear. With 5 bases removed from V and 6 bases from J, the gap between germline ends came to 11 bases. CDR1 and CDR2 from the germline V gene are SGHTA and FQGNSA. This CDR3 has 13 residues. The CDR3 DNA reads as TGTGCCAGCAGCCCTCGGCGGCCCAATGAGCAGTTCTTC. Encoded protein: CASSPRRPNEQFF.

This clonotype was seen many times. This chain uses TRBV5-6 with TRBJ2-7; 7 bases map to TRBD2. After removal of 3 bases from V and 6 bases from J, the junction contained 12 bases not matched to a gene. This CDR3 is 15 amino acids long. Germline V CDR1 and CDR2: SGHDT, YYEEEE. This chain's CDR3 is CASSWSGIRFREQYF. The CDR3 DNA is TGTGCCAGCAGCTGGAGCGGGATACGGTTTCGCGAGCAGTACTTC.

This clonotype was counted many times. This chain links TRBV5-5 with TRBJ2-7; 11 nucleotides line up with TRBD1. The V gene's germline CDR1 is SGHKS and CDR2 YYEKEE (reference sequence). The J segment lost 7 bases and the V segment lost 3 bases, leaving 9 bases of the junction unmatched. The CDR3 has 15 residues. The CDR3 reads CASSYAGTGGKEQYF. In DNA form, the CDR3 reads TGTGCCAGCAGCTATGCCGGGACAGGGGGGAAAGAGCAGTACTTC.

This chain joins TRBV27 and TRBJ2-4, with 7 bases that match TRBD2. The DNA end is more similar to TRBJ2-7, so the J call may be wrong. The length of the CDR3 is 13 residues. Germline CDR1 is MNHEY and CDR2 is SMNVEV (reference sequence). The CDR3 is CASSSREGREQYF. CDR3 DNA sequence: TGTGCCAGCAGTTCGAGGGAGGGCCGCGAGCAGTACTTC.

The chain combines TRBV5-6 with TRBJ2-2; the D gene is possibly TRBD2 (6 bases). The CDR3 length is 16 residues. V shed 0 bases and J shed 3 bases, with 12 bases lying between them. Germline V CDR1 and CDR2: SGHDT, YYEEEE. The CDR3 DNA reads TGTGCCAGCAGCTTGGCGGGTAGCGGTTACACCGGGGAGCTGTTTTTT. This encodes CASSLAGSGYTGELFF.

This clonotype was counted between two and nine times. The V gene is TRBV12-3 or TRBV12-4, the J gene TRBJ2-1; TRBD2 matches 8 bases. This CDR3 has 15 amino acids. V was clipped by 2 bases and J by 5 bases; unmatched bases: 5. CDR3 region: CASSLFSGGNNEQFF. CDR3 bases: TGTGCCAGCAGTTTATTTTCGGGAGGGAACAATGAGCAGTTCTTC.

The chain recombines TRBV7-6 with TRBJ1-1; 11 bases map to TRBD1. The V gene's germline CDR1 is SGHVS and CDR2 FNYEAQ. This CDR3 comprises 16 residues. The V and J ends lost 4 bases and 0 bases, in that order; junction bases with no gene match: 4. The CDR3 DNA is TGTGCCAGCAGCTACGGACAGGGGGCTGTGAACACTGAAGCTTTCTTT. This encodes CASSYGQGAVNTEAFF.

The chain is built from TRBV12-3 or TRBV12-4 and TRBJ2-3; D unresolved. There are 12 residues in the CDR3. V was cut by 6 bases and J by 7 bases, with 11 bases left in between. CDR3 sequence: CASSLRPHTQYF. CDR3 nucleotide sequence: TGTGCCAGCAGCTTACGTCCTCATACGCAGTATTTT.

This chain connects TRBV25-1 to TRBJ2-7; a possible D gene is TRBD1 (7 bases). Trimming took 8 bases from V and 7 from J, leaving 18 bases between them. Looked up from germline, CDR1 is MGHDK and CDR2 is SYGVNS. This CDR3 is 13 amino acids long. DNA for the CDR3: TGTGCCAGCGGGGGGCGAGGGGGCAATGAGCAGTACTTC. Encoded protein: CASGGRGGNEQYF.

This clonotype was picked up a small number of times. The V and J genes are TRBV3-1 and TRBJ2-7, with a possible D match to TRBD2 (6 bases). This CDR3 comprises 13 residues. Germline loops: CDR1 LGHDT, CDR2 YNNKEL (reference sequence). V was cut by 4 bases and J by 6 bases, with 13 bases left in between. Written as DNA, the CDR3 is TGTGCCAGCAGCCCGGGGAGGTTCAGCGAGCAGTACTTC. Encoded protein: CASSPGRFSEQYF.

A single count supports this clonotype. The CDR3 sequence: CASSFPRTGTHNEQFF. CDR3 sequence (DNA): TGTGCCAGCAGCTTCCCCCGTACGGGGACTCACAATGAGCAGTTCTTC. The genes are TRBV7-6 and TRBJ2-1, with D possibly TRBD2 on 6 matching bases. From germline, CDR1 is SGHVS and CDR2 FNYEAQ. The V end was cut by 3 bases, the J end by 5 bases, with 17 bases between. The CDR3 sequence is 16 residues long.